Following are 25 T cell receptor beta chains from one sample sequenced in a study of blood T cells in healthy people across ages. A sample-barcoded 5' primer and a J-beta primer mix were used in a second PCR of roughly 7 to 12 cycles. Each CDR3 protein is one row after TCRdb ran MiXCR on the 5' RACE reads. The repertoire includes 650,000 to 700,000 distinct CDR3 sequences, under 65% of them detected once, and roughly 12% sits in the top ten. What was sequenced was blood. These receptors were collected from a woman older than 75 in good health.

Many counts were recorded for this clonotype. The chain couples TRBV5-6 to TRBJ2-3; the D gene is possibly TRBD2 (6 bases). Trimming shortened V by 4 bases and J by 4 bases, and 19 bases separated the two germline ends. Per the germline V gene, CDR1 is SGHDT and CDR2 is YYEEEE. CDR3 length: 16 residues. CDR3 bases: TGTGCCAGCAGCCTGGGGACTGGTCAGGGTTCAGATACGCAGTATTTT. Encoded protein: CASSLGTGQGSDTQYF.

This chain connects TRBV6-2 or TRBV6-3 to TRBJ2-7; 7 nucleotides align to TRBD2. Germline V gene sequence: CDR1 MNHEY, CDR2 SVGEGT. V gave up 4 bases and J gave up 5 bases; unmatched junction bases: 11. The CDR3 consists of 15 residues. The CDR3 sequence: CASSSAPAGTNEQYF. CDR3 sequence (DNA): TGTGCCAGCAGTTCCGCTCCAGCGGGAACCAACGAGCAGTACTTC.

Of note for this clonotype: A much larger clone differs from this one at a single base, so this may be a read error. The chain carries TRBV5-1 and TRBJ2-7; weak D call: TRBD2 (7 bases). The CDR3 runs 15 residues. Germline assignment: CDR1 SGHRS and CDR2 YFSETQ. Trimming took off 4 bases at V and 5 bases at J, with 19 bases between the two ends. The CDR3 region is CASSLETGRGDEQYF. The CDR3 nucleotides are TGCGCCAGCAGCCTAGAAACAGGGAGGGGCGACGAGCAGTACTTC.

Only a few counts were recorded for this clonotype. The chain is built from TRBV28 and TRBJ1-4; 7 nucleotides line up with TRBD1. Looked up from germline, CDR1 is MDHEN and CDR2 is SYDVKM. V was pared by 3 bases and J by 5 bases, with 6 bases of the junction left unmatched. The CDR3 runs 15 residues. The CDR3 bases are TGTGCCAGCAGTTTTCAGACAGGGCTCAATGAAAAACTGTTTTTT. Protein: CASSFQTGLNEKLFF.

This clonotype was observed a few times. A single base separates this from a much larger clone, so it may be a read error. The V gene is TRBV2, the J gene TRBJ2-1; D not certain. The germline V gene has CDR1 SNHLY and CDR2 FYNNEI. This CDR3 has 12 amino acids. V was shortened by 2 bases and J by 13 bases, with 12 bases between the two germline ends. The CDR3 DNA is TGTGCCAGCAGTGAAACAATAGAGACCCAGTTCTTC. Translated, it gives CASSETIETQFF.

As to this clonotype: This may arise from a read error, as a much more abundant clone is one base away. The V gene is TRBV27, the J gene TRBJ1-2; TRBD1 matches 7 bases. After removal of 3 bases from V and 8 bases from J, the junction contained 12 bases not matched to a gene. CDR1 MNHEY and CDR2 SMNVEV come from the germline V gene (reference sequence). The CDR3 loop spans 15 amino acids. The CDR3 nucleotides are TGTGCCAGCAGTTTCTCCGGGACAGCTAATATGGGCTACACCTTC. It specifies CASSFSGTANMGYTF.

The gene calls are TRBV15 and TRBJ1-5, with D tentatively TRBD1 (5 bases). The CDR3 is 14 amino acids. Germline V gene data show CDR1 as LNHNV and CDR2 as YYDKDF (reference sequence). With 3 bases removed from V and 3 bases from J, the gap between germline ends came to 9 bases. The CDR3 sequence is CATSSTGFNQPQHF. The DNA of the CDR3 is TGTGCCACCAGCAGTACAGGTTTCAATCAGCCCCAGCATTTT.

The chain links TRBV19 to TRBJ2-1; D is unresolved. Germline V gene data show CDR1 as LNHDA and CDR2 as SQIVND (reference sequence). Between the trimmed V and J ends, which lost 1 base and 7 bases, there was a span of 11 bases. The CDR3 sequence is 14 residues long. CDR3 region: CASSIAVITNEQFF. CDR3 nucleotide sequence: TGTGCCAGTAGTATAGCAGTTATTACAAATGAGCAGTTCTTC.

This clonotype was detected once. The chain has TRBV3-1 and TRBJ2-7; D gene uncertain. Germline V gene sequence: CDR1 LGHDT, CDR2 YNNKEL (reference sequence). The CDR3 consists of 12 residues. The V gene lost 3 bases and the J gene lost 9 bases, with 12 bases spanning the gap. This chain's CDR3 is CASSQDHTGQYF. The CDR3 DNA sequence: TGTGCCAGCAGCCAGGACCACACGGGGCAGTACTTC.

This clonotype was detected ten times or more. CDR3 sequence reads: CAISGASEGEQFF. As DNA, the CDR3 is TGTGCCATCAGTGGTGCTAGCGAGGGTGAGCAGTTCTTC. This rearrangement joins TRBV10-3 to TRBJ2-1; tentative D call: TRBD2 (6 bases). Germline CDR1 and CDR2: ENHRY and SYGVKD. With 4 bases removed from V and 9 bases from J, the gap between germline ends came to 13 bases. This CDR3 region has 13 residues.

The CDR3 protein is CASSQRVARGRTNEKLFF. As DNA, the CDR3 is TGTGCCAGCAGCCAAAGGGTGGCAAGGGGAAGGACTAATGAAAAACTGTTTTTT. V gene TRBV3-1 combines with J gene TRBJ1-4; the D gene is possibly TRBD1 (5 bases). This CDR3 has 18 residues. CDR1 LGHDT and CDR2 YNNKEL come from the germline V gene (reference sequence). Trimming cost V 2 bases and J 2 bases, with 18 bases left between them.

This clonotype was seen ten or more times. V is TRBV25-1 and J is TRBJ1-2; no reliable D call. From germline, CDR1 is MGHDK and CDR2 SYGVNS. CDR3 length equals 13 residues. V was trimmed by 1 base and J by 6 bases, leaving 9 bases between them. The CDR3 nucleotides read TGTGCCAGCAGTGAATTCGGGCGAGATGGCTACACCTTC. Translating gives CASSEFGRDGYTF.

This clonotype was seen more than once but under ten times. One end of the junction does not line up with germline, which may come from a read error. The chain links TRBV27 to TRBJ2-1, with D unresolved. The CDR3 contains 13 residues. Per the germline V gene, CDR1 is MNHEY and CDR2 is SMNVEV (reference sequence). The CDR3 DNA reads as TGTGCCAGCAGTTTCGGTCTTTACAATAAGCAGTTCTTC. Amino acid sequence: CASSFGLYNKQFF.

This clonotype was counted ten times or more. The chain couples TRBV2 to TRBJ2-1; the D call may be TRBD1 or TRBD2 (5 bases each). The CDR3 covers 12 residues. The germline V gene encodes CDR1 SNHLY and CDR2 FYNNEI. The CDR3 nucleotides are TGTGGGGGGACGTTCGGAGGTTCCGAGGAGTTCTTC. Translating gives CGGTFGGSEEFF.

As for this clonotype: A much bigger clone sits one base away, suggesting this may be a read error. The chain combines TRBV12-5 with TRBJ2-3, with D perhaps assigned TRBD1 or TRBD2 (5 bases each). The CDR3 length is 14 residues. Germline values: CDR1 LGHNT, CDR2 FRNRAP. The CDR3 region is CTSGARGFTDTQYF. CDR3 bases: TGTACTAGTGGGGCTCGGGGATTCACAGATACGCAGTATTTT.

As DNA, the CDR3 is TGTGCCATCAGCGGGGACCAAGAGACCCAGTACTTC. Translated: CAISGDQETQYF. This chain connects TRBV10-3 to TRBJ2-5, with D perhaps matching TRBD2 (5 bases). Germline CDR1 reads ENHRY; CDR2 reads SYGVKD. The CDR3 is made up of 12 amino acids. The V end was cut by 6 bases, the J end by 0 bases, with 5 bases between.

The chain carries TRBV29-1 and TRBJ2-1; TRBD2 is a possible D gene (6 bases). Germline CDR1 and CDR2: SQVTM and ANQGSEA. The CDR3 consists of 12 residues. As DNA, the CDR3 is TGCACCGGGAGTTTGTACTACAATGAGCAGTTCTTC. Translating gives CTGSLYYNEQFF.

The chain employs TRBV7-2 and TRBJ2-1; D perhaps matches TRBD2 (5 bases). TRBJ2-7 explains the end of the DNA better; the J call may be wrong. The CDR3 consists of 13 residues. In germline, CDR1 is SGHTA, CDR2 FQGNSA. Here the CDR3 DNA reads TGTGCCAGCAGCTGGAGGTCCTACAATGAGCAGTACTTC. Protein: CASSWRSYNEQYF.

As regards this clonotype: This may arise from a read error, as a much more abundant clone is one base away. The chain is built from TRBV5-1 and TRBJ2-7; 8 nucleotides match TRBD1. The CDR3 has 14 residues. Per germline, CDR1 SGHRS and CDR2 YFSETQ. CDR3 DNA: TGCGCCAGCAGCTTAGGGACAGGCCCCTACAAGCAGTACTTC. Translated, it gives CASSLGTGPYKQYF.

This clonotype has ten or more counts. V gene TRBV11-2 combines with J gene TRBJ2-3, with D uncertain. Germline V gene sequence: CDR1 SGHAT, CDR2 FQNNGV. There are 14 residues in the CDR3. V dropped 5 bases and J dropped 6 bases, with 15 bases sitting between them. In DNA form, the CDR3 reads TGTGCCAGCAGCCTCCCGCCTCCGATGGATACGCAGTATTTT. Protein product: CASSLPPPMDTQYF.

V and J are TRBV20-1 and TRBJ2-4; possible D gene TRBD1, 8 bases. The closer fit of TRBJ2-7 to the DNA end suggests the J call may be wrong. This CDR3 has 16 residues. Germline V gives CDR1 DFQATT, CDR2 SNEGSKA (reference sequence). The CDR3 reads CSASGQGGGGEYEQYF. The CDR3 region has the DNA TGCAGTGCTAGTGGACAGGGAGGGGGAGGGGAATACGAGCAGTACTTC.

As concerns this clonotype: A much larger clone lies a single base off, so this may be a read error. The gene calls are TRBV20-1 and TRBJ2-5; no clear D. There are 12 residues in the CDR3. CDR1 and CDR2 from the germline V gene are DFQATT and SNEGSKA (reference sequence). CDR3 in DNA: TGCAGTGCTAGAATCGCAATCGATGAGCAGCACTTC. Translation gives CSARIAIDEQHF.

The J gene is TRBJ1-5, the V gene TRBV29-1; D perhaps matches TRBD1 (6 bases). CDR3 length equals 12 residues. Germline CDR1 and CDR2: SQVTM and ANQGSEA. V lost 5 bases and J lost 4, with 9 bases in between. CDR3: CSVKTGNQPQHF. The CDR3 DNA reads TGCAGCGTTAAGACAGGTAATCAGCCCCAGCATTTT.

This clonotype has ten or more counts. The CDR3 is CASSSNPGLGYDEQFF. The CDR3 DNA is TGTGCCAGCAGCTCAAATCCGGGACTAGGATACGATGAGCAGTTCTTC. The genes are TRBV7-9 and TRBJ2-1, with 8 bases fitting TRBD2. V was clipped by 4 bases and J by 8 bases; unmatched bases: 13. The length of the CDR3 is 16 residues. Germline V gene lookup returns CDR1 SEHNR and CDR2 FQNEAQ (reference sequence). The full variable domain, with the rest looked up from reference TRBV7-9 and TRBJ2-1, is DTGVSQNPRHKITKRGQNVTFRCDPISEHNRLYWYRQTLGQGPEFLTYFQNEAQLEKSRLLSDRFSAERPKGSFSTLEIQRTEQGDSAMYLCASSSNPGLGYDEQFFGPGTRLTVL.

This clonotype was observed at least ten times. The CDR3 DNA reads TGTGCCAGCAGTGATCGGGAGGCCTATGGCTACACCTTC. It yields the protein CASSDREAYGYTF. V and J are TRBV6-2 or TRBV6-3 and TRBJ1-2; the D is unclear. The CDR3 contains 13 residues. V lost 5 bases and J lost 4, with 11 bases in between. Germline values: CDR1 MNHEY, CDR2 SVGEGT.